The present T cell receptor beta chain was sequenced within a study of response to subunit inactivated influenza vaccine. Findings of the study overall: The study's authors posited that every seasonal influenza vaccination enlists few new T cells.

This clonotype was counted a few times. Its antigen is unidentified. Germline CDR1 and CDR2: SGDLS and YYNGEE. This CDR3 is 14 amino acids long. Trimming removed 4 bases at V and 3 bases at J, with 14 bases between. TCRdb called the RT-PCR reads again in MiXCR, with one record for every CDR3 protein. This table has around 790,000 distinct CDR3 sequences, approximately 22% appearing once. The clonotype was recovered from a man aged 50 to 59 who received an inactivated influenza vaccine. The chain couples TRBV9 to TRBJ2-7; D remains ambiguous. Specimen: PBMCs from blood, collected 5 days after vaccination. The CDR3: CASSPQADGYEQYF. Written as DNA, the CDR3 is TGTGCCAGCAGCCCGCAGGCTGACGGCTACGAGCAGTACTTC.